Each of the 4 T cell receptor beta chains below was sequenced from the same sample in a study of CD8 T cells in ankylosing spondylitis. TCRdb re-derived calls from the 5' RACE reads in MiXCR, one entry per CDR3 protein. The sample consists of a few hundred thousand distinct CDR3 sequences, approximately 10% of them appearing once. Sequenced sample: blood, either unsorted or a sorted T cell fraction (not recorded which). All receptors derive from a male donor with ankylosing spondylitis or in good health (not recorded which).

The chain combines TRBV4-2 with TRBJ1-1; 12 bases match TRBD1. The CDR3 extends over 15 amino acids. Germline CDR1 is LGHNA and CDR2 is YNFKEQ. V was clipped by 4 bases and J by 4 bases; unmatched bases: 4. CDR3 coding DNA: TGTGCCAGCAGCCCGGGACAGGGGGCTGGCACTGAAGCTTTCTTT. Translation gives CASSPGQGAGTEAFF.

This clonotype has ten or more counts. This sequence joins TRBV20-1 and TRBJ2-1, with D perhaps TRBD2 (6 bases). In germline, CDR1 is DFQATT, CDR2 SNEGSKA (reference sequence). The CDR3 runs to 15 residues. Trimming took off 1 base at V and 4 bases at J, with 14 bases between the two ends. CDR3 residues: CSARGGGAHYNEQFF. Here the CDR3 DNA reads TGCAGTGCTAGAGGGGGAGGAGCTCATTACAATGAGCAGTTCTTC.

Notes on this clonotype: This could be a read error, since a much larger clone is one nucleotide away. This sequence joins TRBV9 and TRBJ2-1, with D maybe TRBD1 (5 bases). Between the trimmed V and J ends, which lost 3 bases and 8 bases, there was a span of 12 bases. The CDR3 is 13 amino acids. The germline V gene encodes CDR1 SGDLS and CDR2 YYNGEE. The CDR3 loop is CASSAARVDEQFF. The CDR3 nucleotides are TGTGCCAGCAGCGCAGCCAGGGTTGATGAGCAGTTCTTC.

The chain carries TRBV12-3 or TRBV12-4 and TRBJ1-6; 7 nucleotides line up with TRBD1. CDR3 length: 14 residues. J lost 9 bases, V lost 6 bases, and 8 bases had no gene match. The CDR3 DNA is TGTGCCAGCAGACCCGACAGGGCGAGTTCACCCCTCCACTTT. Its translation: CASRPDRASSPLHF.